The 32 T cell receptor beta chains reported below all come from one sample, sequenced in a study of blood T cell repertoires in COVID-19 (dated by TCRdb to 2020 to 2022). The library was generated by the immunoSEQ multiplex PCR assay. TCRdb took this table from immuneACCESS and kept in-frame rearrangements with V and J called. Such tables lack part of the clones; where checked against another copy, unresolved V genes explain under half of the gap, and the rest is unexplained. The sample table records fewer than 50,000 clones; just under 75% of these occur just once. The ten largest clones add up to roughly a tenth of the sample. Sequenced: peripheral blood. These receptors all come from an older man with COVID-19, enrolled during active disease.

V usage is TRBV19 and J usage is TRBJ1-1, with 8 bases matching TRBD1. CDR1 LNHDA and CDR2 SQIVND come from the germline V gene (reference sequence). The CDR3 covers 15 residues. V lost 6 bases, J lost 1 base, and 7 bases stayed unmatched. This chain's CDR3 is CASRPRQGRNTEAFF. The CDR3 DNA reads TGTGCCAGTAGACCCAGACAGGGGAGGAACACTGAAGCTTTCTTT.

This clone was counted between two and nine times. V and J are TRBV5-4 and TRBJ2-1; maybe TRBD1 (6 bases). V lost 2 bases, J lost 5 bases, and 14 bases lay in between. The CDR3 is 15 amino acids. Germline V gives CDR1 SGHNT, CDR2 YYREEE (reference sequence). CDR3 bases: TGTGCCAGCAGCTTTGGACAGCAGTTGAACAATGAGCAGTTCTTC. Translated, it gives CASSFGQQLNNEQFF.

V is TRBV28 and J is TRBJ2-7; 10 bases are shared with TRBD1. The trim removed 9 bases at V and 5 bases at J, leaving 16 bases unmatched. The germline gives CDR1 MDHEN, CDR2 SYDVKM. This CDR3 has 16 amino acids. This CDR3 is CASFPGGTGEFNEQYF. DNA for the CDR3: TGTGCCAGTTTCCCCGGTGGGACAGGGGAGTTTAACGAGCAGTACTTC. Full variable domain (remainder filled in from reference TRBV28 and TRBJ2-7): DVKVTQSSRYLVKRTGEKVFLECVQDMDHENMFWYRQDPGLGLRLIYFSYDVKMKEKGDIPEGYSVSREKKERFSLILESASTNQTSMYLCASFPGGTGEFNEQYFGPGTRLTVT.

This clone was recorded only once. The chain uses TRBV4-3 and TRBJ1-4; no clear D. CDR1 and CDR2 from the germline V gene are LGHNA and YSLEER. This CDR3 has 14 amino acids. The V end lost 0 bases, the J end lost 0 bases, and 2 bases lay between the germline ends. The CDR3 DNA follows: TGCGCCAGCAGCCAAGACGCAACTAATGAAAAACTGTTTTTT. Translating it yields CASSQDATNEKLFF.

This sequence joins TRBV6-5 and TRBJ2-5, with D possibly matching TRBD2 (6 bases). Germline CDR1 and CDR2: MNHEY and SVGAGI. The CDR3 extends over 13 amino acids. Deletions cut 5 bases from V and 3 bases from J, with 10 bases between. The CDR3 region is CASSRGWKETQYF. The DNA of the CDR3 is TGTGCCAGCAGTCGGGGGTGGAAAGAGACCCAGTACTTC.

In its sample, this clone was seen a few times. The chain recombines TRBV5-1 with TRBJ1-2; a possible D gene is TRBD1 (6 bases). Trimming cost V 0 bases and J 5 bases, with 17 bases left between them. The germline V gene encodes CDR1 SGHRS and CDR2 YFSETQ. The CDR3 is 16 residues long. As DNA, the CDR3 is TGCGCCAGCAGCTTGGCTGGGGGCGCGATTCCTTATGGCTACACCTTC. Translation gives CASSLAGGAIPYGYTF.

V usage is TRBV29-1 and J usage is TRBJ1-3; weak D call: TRBD1 (6 bases). CDR3 length equals 15 residues. Trimming stripped 7 bases from V and 4 bases from J, with 20 bases between. Germline-derived CDR1 and CDR2 are SQVTM and ANQGSEA. The CDR3 spells CSASTGTLLGNTIYF. The CDR3 nucleotides read TGCAGCGCAAGTACCGGGACACTTCTCGGAAACACCATATATTTT.

The chain combines TRBV4-1 with TRBJ1-5, with a weak D call TRBD1 (6 bases). Trimming took 0 bases from V and 1 from J, leaving 13 bases between them. The CDR3 has 17 residues. CDR1 is MGHRA and CDR2 is YSYEKL in the germline V gene. This CDR3 reads CASSQDYRTVSNQPQHF. CDR3 nucleotides: TGCGCCAGCAGCCAAGACTACCGGACAGTGAGCAATCAGCCCCAGCATTTT.

This clone turned up a few times. This rearrangement joins TRBV5-1 to TRBJ2-7, with a possible D match to TRBD2 (5 bases). The CDR3 is made up of 15 amino acids. In germline, CDR1 is SGHRS, CDR2 YFSETQ. Trimming cost V 0 bases and J 3 bases, with 13 bases left between them. Written as DNA, the CDR3 is TGCGCCAGCAGCTTGGCCGCCGGACTTTTCTACGAGCAGTACTTC. It codes for CASSLAAGLFYEQYF.

The chain carries TRBV25-1 and TRBJ1-3; 8 nucleotides line up with TRBD1. With V trimmed by 3 bases and J by 4 bases, 2 bases remained unmatched. The CDR3 spans 14 residues. Looked up from germline, CDR1 is MGHDK and CDR2 is SYGVNS. The CDR3 DNA follows: TGTGCCAGCAGTGACTGGACAGGGGGAAACACCATATATTTT. Encoded protein: CASSDWTGGNTIYF. Combining the CDR3 with reference TRBV25-1 and TRBJ1-3 gives the whole variable domain EADIYQTPRYLVIGTGKKITLECSQTMGHDKMYWYQQDPGMELHLIHYSYGVNSTEKGDLSSESTVSRIRTEHFPLTLESARPSHTSQYLCASSDWTGGNTIYFGEGSWLTVV.

The chain is built from TRBV5-6 and TRBJ1-5; D is possibly TRBD1 (6 bases). CDR3 length: 16 residues. Germline CDR1 is SGHDT and CDR2 is YYEEEE. Trimming cost V 6 bases and J 0 bases, with 16 bases left between them. The CDR3 region is CASTSRGAYSNQPQHF. CDR3 DNA: TGTGCCAGCACCTCCCGGGGGGCTTATAGCAATCAGCCCCAGCATTTT.

This chain connects TRBV2 to TRBJ1-2; D is unclear. Germline V CDR1 and CDR2: SNHLY, FYNNEI. V lost 1 base, J lost 8 bases, and 17 bases lay in between. The CDR3 loop spans 15 amino acids. The CDR3 region is CASSEGQPPLWGYTF. The CDR3 nucleotides read TGTGCCAGCAGTGAAGGCCAACCCCCTCTATGGGGCTACACCTTC.

V and J are TRBV6-5 and TRBJ1-2, with D maybe TRBD1 (5 bases). The CDR3 runs 12 residues. CDR1 MNHEY and CDR2 SVGAGI come from the germline V gene. The V end was cut by 6 bases, the J end by 4 bases, with 9 bases between. CDR3 sequence reads: CASRQGIYGYTF. CDR3 bases: TGTGCCAGCAGGCAGGGAATCTATGGCTACACCTTC.

V and J are TRBV24-1 and TRBJ1-1, with 7 bases matching TRBD1. J gave up 1 base and V 7 bases, and 8 bases lay outside the gene matches. CDR3 length equals 15 residues. Germline-derived CDR1 and CDR2 are KGHDR and SFDVKD. In nucleotides, the CDR3 is TGTGCCACCAGGCCGAGGAGGGGGCAGAACACTGAAGCTTTCTTT. This gives the protein CATRPRRGQNTEAFF.

The chain recombines TRBV29-1 with TRBJ1-1; 10 positions match TRBD1. This CDR3 contains 13 residues. CDR1 SQVTM and CDR2 ANQGSEA come from the germline V gene. The trim removed 5 bases at V and 1 base at J, leaving 1 base unmatched. DNA for the CDR3: TGCAGCGTTCGGACAGGGGGGAACACTGAAGCTTTCTTT. Its translation: CSVRTGGNTEAFF.

This clone has a single count. The V gene is TRBV6-5, the J gene TRBJ1-1, with D perhaps TRBD1 (5 bases). Germline CDR1 is MNHEY and CDR2 is SVGAGI. CDR3 length equals 13 residues. The V end lost 2 bases, the J end lost 5 bases, and 9 bases lay between the germline ends. The CDR3 is CASSYRTNTEAFF. For the CDR3, the DNA is TGTGCCAGCAGTTACCGGACAAATACTGAAGCTTTCTTT.

The chain links TRBV12-3 or TRBV12-4 to TRBJ1-2, with 8 bases fitting TRBD1. Trimming cost V 11 bases and J 6 bases; bases outside gene matches: 11. This CDR3 has 13 amino acids. CDR3 sequence: CAVGRGRGHGYTF. DNA for the CDR3: TGTGCCGTCGGCAGGGGGCGCGGGCATGGCTACACCTTC.

V and J are TRBV10-3 and TRBJ1-1; no definite D call. Trimming shortened V by 3 bases and J by 10 bases, and 15 bases separated the two germline ends. This CDR3 is 13 amino acids long. Per germline, CDR1 ENHRY and CDR2 SYGVKD. CDR3 DNA sequence: TGTGCCATCAGTGACCTACACGGAGTCTCAGCTTTCTTT. It specifies CAISDLHGVSAFF.

CDR3 amino acids: CAWSRMGDRTAYYGYTF. The CDR3 DNA is TGTGCCTGGAGTCGAATGGGGGACCGGACAGCGTACTATGGCTACACCTTC. The genes are TRBV30 and TRBJ1-2, with TRBD1 as a possible D gene (6 bases). The CDR3 totals 17 residues. Germline V lookup: CDR1 GTSNPN, CDR2 SVGIG (reference sequence). V was trimmed by 2 bases and J by 3 bases, leaving 22 bases between them. Drawing the rest from reference TRBV30 and TRBJ1-2, the complete variable domain is SQTIHQWPATLVQPVGSPLSLECTVEGTSNPNLYWYRQAAGRGLQLLFYSVGIGQISSEVPQNLSASRPQDRQFILSSKKLLLSDSGFYLCAWSRMGDRTAYYGYTFGSGTRLTVV.

The J gene is TRBJ1-5, the V gene TRBV28, with TRBD1 matching 12 bases. With V trimmed by 7 bases and J by 5 bases, 6 bases remained unmatched. Germline CDR1 MDHEN, CDR2 SYDVKM. This CDR3 contains 15 residues. CDR3 sequence reads: CASISGTGGDQPQHF. DNA for the CDR3: TGTGCCAGCATAAGCGGGACAGGGGGCGATCAGCCCCAGCATTTT.

This chain joins TRBV30 and TRBJ2-1, with TRBD2 matching over 7 bases. CDR3 length: 15 residues. With 0 bases clipped from V and 5 bases from J, the junction kept 7 bases outside the gene matches. Germline values: CDR1 GTSNPN, CDR2 SVGIG (reference sequence). Here the CDR3 DNA reads TGTGCCTGGAGTGTACCAGGCGGGGGTAACAATGAGCAGTTCTTC. Its translation: CAWSVPGGGNNEQFF.

This rearrangement joins TRBV11-2 to TRBJ2-7, with D possibly matching TRBD1 (6 bases). This CDR3 spans 14 amino acids. Germline values: CDR1 SGHAT, CDR2 FQNNGV. The V and J ends lost 5 bases and 1 base respectively, with 12 bases between them. DNA for the CDR3: TGTGCCAGCAGCAAGGACAGAGGGTCCTACGAGCAGTACTTC. It translates to CASSKDRGSYEQYF.

The chain couples TRBV10-3 to TRBJ2-7, with 9 bases lining up with TRBD1. The CDR3 totals 15 residues. CDR1 is ENHRY, CDR2 SYGVKD, per germline. With 8 bases clipped from V and 3 bases from J, the junction kept 11 bases outside the gene matches. The CDR3 DNA is TGTGCCATCTCCGTTGATTCGACAGGGGGCTACGAGCAGTACTTC. Translated: CAISVDSTGGYEQYF.

The chain is built from TRBV18 and TRBJ1-4; D is unresolved. V was shortened by 3 bases and J by 8 bases, with 16 bases between the two germline ends. CDR1 and CDR2 from the germline V gene are KGHSH and LQKENI. The CDR3 totals 15 residues. CDR3 nucleotide sequence: TGTGCCAGCTCACCGAGCCCTCAGGTTACCGAAAAACTGTTTTTT. The encoded protein is CASSPSPQVTEKLFF.

The chain has TRBV10-3 and TRBJ1-2, with D possibly matching TRBD1 (6 bases). Deletions cut 7 bases from V and 8 bases from J, with 14 bases between. Looked up from germline, CDR1 is ENHRY and CDR2 is SYGVKD. The length of the CDR3 is 12 residues. The CDR3 coding sequence is TGTGCCATCAACCACAGGGAATTGGGCTACACCTTC. Protein sequence: CAINHRELGYTF.

This clone was found a few times. The chain joins TRBV5-1 to TRBJ2-2; 11 bases agree with TRBD1. Trimming cost V 0 bases and J 7 bases; bases outside gene matches: 2. Germline assignment: CDR1 SGHRS and CDR2 YFSETQ. The CDR3 length is 15 residues. The CDR3, as DNA: TGCGCCAGCAGCTTGGGGACAGGGGGCTTCGGGGAGCTGTTTTTT. This gives the protein CASSLGTGGFGELFF.

V is TRBV9 and J is TRBJ1-1; 7 bases map to TRBD1. This CDR3 is built from 14 residues. Trimming removed 0 bases from V and 6 bases from J; junction bases left unmatched: 5. Germline V gene lookup returns CDR1 SGDLS and CDR2 YYNGEE. CDR3 in amino acids: CASSVGGGDPEAFF. DNA of the CDR3: TGTGCCAGCAGCGTAGGAGGGGGCGATCCTGAAGCTTTCTTT.

This clone appeared a few times. The rearrangement joins TRBV28 to TRBJ1-1, with no clear D. This CDR3 is 12 amino acids long. Germline CDR1 reads MDHEN; CDR2 reads SYDVKM. Between the trimmed V and J ends, which lost 5 bases and 6 bases, there was a span of 10 bases. The CDR3, as DNA: TGTGCCAGCAGTCCCCCAGTACCTGAAGCTTTCTTT. Translated: CASSPPVPEAFF. The full variable domain, its missing parts supplied by reference TRBV28 and TRBJ1-1, is DVKVTQSSRYLVKRTGEKVFLECVQDMDHENMFWYRQDPGLGLRLIYFSYDVKMKEKGDIPEGYSVSREKKERFSLILESASTNQTSMYLCASSPPVPEAFFGQGTRLTVV.

The rearrangement links TRBV19 to TRBJ1-6; no clear D gene. CDR1 and CDR2 (germline): LNHDA, SQIVND (reference sequence). Trimming removed 4 bases from V and 11 bases from J, with 12 bases in between. This CDR3 is 13 amino acids long. CDR3 sequence (DNA): TGTGCCAGTAGTAACGGACTGAGAACACCCCTCCACTTT. Encoded protein: CASSNGLRTPLHF.

The V gene is TRBV28, the J gene TRBJ2-3; a possible D gene is TRBD2 (7 bases). V was clipped by 1 base and J by 6 bases, with 11 bases between them. The germline V gene encodes CDR1 MDHEN and CDR2 SYDVKM. The CDR3 is 14 residues long. The CDR3 loop is CASSLSGGWDTQYF. The CDR3 nucleotides read TGTGCCAGCAGTTTATCGGGGGGCTGGGATACGCAGTATTTT.

This clone was recorded a few times. The V and J genes are TRBV11-3 and TRBJ2-1, with 7 nucleotides matching TRBD1. Losses at the gene ends were 5 bases for V and 0 bases for J; bases not matched to a gene: 1. Germline V CDR1 and CDR2: SGHNT, YENEEA. This CDR3 comprises 14 residues. The chain's CDR3 is CASSRDSSYNEQFF. CDR3 coding DNA: TGTGCCAGCAGCAGGGACAGCTCCTACAATGAGCAGTTCTTC.

This chain connects TRBV7-8 to TRBJ2-7, with 7 bases aligning to TRBD1. V dropped 5 bases and J dropped 3; count of bases not matched to a gene: 7. Germline loops: CDR1 SGHVS, CDR2 FQNEAQ. The CDR3 has 14 residues. CDR3 coding DNA: TGTGCCAGCAGCCTAAGACAGGGCGGCTACGAGCAGTACTTC. Protein product: CASSLRQGGYEQYF.